The rows below give T cell receptor beta chains drawn from one sample of a study of blood T cell repertoires in COVID-19. Assay used: immunoSEQ multiplex PCR; TCRdb lists only in-frame clones, some missing. Altogether 150,000 to 200,000 clones are present, about 84% being singletons, with the ten largest covering approximately 12%. Sequencing was carried out using PBMCs or T cells enriched from blood (not recorded which). The receptors come from a man in his fifties or sixties who had recovered from COVID-19. CDR3s include the opening cysteine and the closing phenylalanine or tryptophan. D genes are given only for firm matches. Clone size is given for some rows only: seen once, a few or many times, or a class if the clone is expanded.

cdr3_nt	cdr3_aa	d_call	j_call	cdr3_length	v_call	clone_size
TGTGCCAGCAGCTTAGCATTGAGACAGGGGCAATCCTACGAGCAGTACTTC	CASSLALRQGQSYEQYF	TRBD1	TRBJ2-7	17	TRBV7-9	NA
TGTGCCAGCAGCCAAAGGCGGGGAGAGACCCAGTACTTC	CASSQRRGETQYF	NA	TRBJ2-5	13	TRBV3-1/TRBV3-2	NA
TGCGCCAGCAGCTCCGGACTAGGAACAGATACGCAGTATTTT	CASSSGLGTDTQYF	TRBD2	TRBJ2-3	14	TRBV5-1	NA
TGTGCCAGCAGTGGGGTGGGCCAGGGTGTTGGAAACACCATATATTTT	CASSGVGQGVGNTIYF	NA	TRBJ1-3	16	TRBV6-1	once
TGTGCCAGCAGTTTGCAGGGTCAGGGCTATGGCTACACCTTC	CASSLQGQGYGYTF	NA	TRBJ1-2	14	TRBV27	few
TGTGCCAGCAGCGTAGCTAGATCGGGAGGCTACACCTTC	CASSVARSGGYTF	NA	TRBJ1-2	13	TRBV9	few
TGTGCCAGCAGCGCACGACAGGGGCTCACTGAAGCTTTCTTT	CASSARQGLTEAFF	TRBD1	TRBJ1-1	14	TRBV7-9	NA
TGTGCCAGCAGCCAGGACAGGGCCTCCTACGAGCAGTACTTC	CASSQDRASYEQYF	TRBD1	TRBJ2-7	14	TRBV3-1/TRBV3-2	once
TGTGCCAGCAGCGGACAGAACACAGATACGCAGTATTTT	CASSGQNTDTQYF	NA	TRBJ2-3	13	TRBV5-6	NA
TGCAGTGCTAGTCGGGGGGGCCGATCAAACACTGAAGCTTTCTTT	CSASRGGRSNTEAFF	NA	TRBJ1-1	15	TRBV20-1	few
TGTGCCAGCAGCTCTGGACAGGGATTCGTCACCGGGGAGCTGTTTTTT	CASSSGQGFVTGELFF	TRBD1	TRBJ2-2	16	TRBV7-3	NA
TGTGCCAGCTCACCGCAGAAAGCTGGAAACACCATATATTTT	CASSPQKAGNTIYF	NA	TRBJ1-3	14	TRBV18	NA
TGTGCCAGCAGTGAAGTCGGCTACAATGAGCAGTTCTTC	CASSEVGYNEQFF	NA	TRBJ2-1	13	TRBV2	few
TGTGCCAGCAGCCAAGACCGACATAATGAAAAACTGTTTTTT	CASSQDRHNEKLFF	NA	TRBJ1-4	14	TRBV4-2	once
TGTGCCAGCTCAGATGCCCCGAGGAGCAATCAGCCCCAGCATTTT	CASSDAPRSNQPQHF	NA	TRBJ1-5	15	TRBV18	NA
TGTGCCAGCAGTGAAGTCGGGGGGCGAGGCACCGGGGAGCTGTTTTTT	CASSEVGGRGTGELFF	NA	TRBJ2-2	16	TRBV2	many
TGTGCCAGCTGGGGATCAGGGTCCTACGAGCAGTACTTC	CASWGSGSYEQYF	NA	TRBJ2-7	13	TRBV12-3/TRBV12-4	few
TGCGCCAGCAGCCTCAGCGGGGGGACAACAGATACGCAGTATTTT	CASSLSGGTTDTQYF	TRBD2	TRBJ2-3	15	TRBV4-1	NA
TGTGCCAGCAGTTACTGGCGGGACGGGAATCAGCCCCAGCATTTT	CASSYWRDGNQPQHF	NA	TRBJ1-5	15	TRBV6-2/TRBV6-3	few
TGCGCCAGCAGCCCTATCGAACGGTTGGTCACCGGGGAGCTGTTTTTT	CASSPIERLVTGELFF	NA	TRBJ2-2	16	TRBV4-3	NA
TGTGCCAGCAACTCTCTTGGCTACGAGCAGTACTTC	CASNSLGYEQYF	NA	TRBJ2-7	12	TRBV2	NA
TGTGCCAGCACCGAAAACAGGGGGCGAGCTTTCTTT	CASTENRGRAFF	TRBD1	TRBJ1-1	12	TRBV2	NA
TGTGCCAGCAGCGCCAGGGGGCGCCTCTACGAGCAGTACTTC	CASSARGRLYEQYF	TRBD1	TRBJ2-7	14	TRBV7-6	NA
TGCGCCAGCACCGCTTTAACTAGCGGGGGAAAAAACATTCAGTACTTC	CASTALTSGGKNIQYF	TRBD2	TRBJ2-4	16	TRBV4-1	once
TGCGCCAGCAGCTCGGGGGACAGGCACTCCTACGAGCAGTACTTC	CASSSGDRHSYEQYF	TRBD1	TRBJ2-7	15	TRBV5-1	NA
TGTGCCAGCAGTTACGGAGGGTCCCGAGGTGAAGCTTTCTTT	CASSYGGSRGEAFF	NA	TRBJ1-1	14	TRBV6-5	NA
TGTGCCAGCAGTTGGACAGTTAATAGTGAAAAACTGTTTTTT	CASSWTVNSEKLFF	NA	TRBJ1-4	14	TRBV6-5	NA
TGTGCCAGCAGCTACCGACAGGGGGATTCTGGCTACACCTTC	CASSYRQGDSGYTF	TRBD1	TRBJ1-2	14	TRBV3-1/TRBV3-2	NA
TGTGCCACCAGCCCCGTCAGGGGGAGCAATCAGCCCCAGCATTTT	CATSPVRGSNQPQHF	TRBD1	TRBJ1-5	15	TRBV15	NA
TGTGCCAGCAGTCACGACAGAATCTATAGCAATCAGCCCCAGCATTTT	CASSHDRIYSNQPQHF	NA	TRBJ1-5	16	TRBV21-1	NA
TGTGCCAGCAGTTACCCAGGGCGTTATGGCTACACCTTC	CASSYPGRYGYTF	NA	TRBJ1-2	13	TRBV6-2/TRBV6-3	NA
TGTGCCAGCAGCCCCGAGACAGGGCGGGGCGGCTACACCTTC	CASSPETGRGGYTF	TRBD1	TRBJ1-2	14	TRBV7-9	NA
TGTGCCAGCAGCCGGGGGGGGGCCTACAATGAGCAGTTCTTC	CASSRGGAYNEQFF	TRBD2	TRBJ2-1	14	TRBV5-4	NA
TGTGCCAGCAGCCCTCCGGGACAGGGGCGATCCAATGAGCAGTTCTTC	CASSPPGQGRSNEQFF	TRBD1	TRBJ2-1	16	TRBV9	NA
TGTGCCAGCGGGGCAGGGTGGTATAATTCACCCCTCCACTTT	CASGAGWYNSPLHF	NA	TRBJ1-6	14	TRBV5-4	few
TGTGCCAGCTCCTCCCTTGTGTCTGAAGCTTTCTTT	CASSSLVSEAFF	NA	TRBJ1-1	12	TRBV18	NA
TGCGCCAGCAGCTCCGGGACAGGGGTCTATGGCTACACCTTC	CASSSGTGVYGYTF	TRBD1	TRBJ1-2	14	TRBV5-1	NA
TGTGCCAGCAGCCGAAGCGGAGACATAGGAAACACCATATATTTT	CASSRSGDIGNTIYF	NA	TRBJ1-3	15	TRBV11-2	NA
TGCAGCGTTGGGGCAGGGGGCGTATATGGCTACACCTTC	CSVGAGGVYGYTF	TRBD1	TRBJ1-2	13	TRBV29-1	NA
TGTGCCAGCAGCTTAGAAGTCAGGGTTTACACTGAAGCTTTCTTT	CASSLEVRVYTEAFF	NA	TRBJ1-1	15	TRBV7-2	few
TGTGCCAGCAGCTTAGTAAAAAACGAGCAGTACTTC	CASSLVKNEQYF	NA	TRBJ2-7	12	TRBV7-8	once
TGTGCCAGCTCACCACTGAGCTTTCCGGGACAGGGGTTGACTGAAGCTTTCTTT	CASSPLSFPGQGLTEAFF	TRBD1	TRBJ1-1	18	TRBV18	NA
TGCAGCGTTCCTGGGGCAGTAGAAGCTTTCTTT	CSVPGAVEAFF	NA	TRBJ1-1	11	TRBV29-1	NA